Below, 14 T cell receptor beta chains from the same sample are listed, as sequenced in a study of T cell responses to AZD1222 COVID-19 vaccine. Only in-frame clones appear in the TCRdb table, and some are missing; sequencing was by immunoSEQ multiplex PCR. The sample has about 92,000 clones, roughly 90% seen once; the top ten hold roughly 24%. Sequencing used peripheral blood, obtained on day 0 of AZD1222 vaccination. These receptors came from an adult in good health.

The rearrangement joins TRBV7-2 to TRBJ1-2; D is unclear. The CDR3 is 13 residues long. Germline V CDR1 and CDR2: SGHTA, FQGNSA. V gave up 1 base and J gave up 6 bases, with 9 bases separating them. The CDR3 spells CASSLDRGNGYTF. Here the CDR3 DNA reads TGTGCCAGCAGCTTAGATCGGGGAAATGGCTACACCTTC.

In its sample, this clone was seen once. This chain connects TRBV30 to TRBJ1-5, with 9 bases fitting TRBD1. The germline V gene encodes CDR1 GTSNPN and CDR2 SVGIG (reference sequence). The CDR3 loop spans 17 amino acids. Germline trimming cut 1 base from V and 5 bases from J; bases unmatched to any gene: 12. The CDR3 spells CAWSGGAATGGHQPQHF. The CDR3, as DNA: TGTGCCTGGAGTGGGGGGGCCGCGACAGGGGGACATCAGCCCCAGCATTTT.

V is TRBV7-2 and J is TRBJ1-5, with a tentative D call TRBD1 (5 bases). Germline V gene data show CDR1 as SGHTA and CDR2 as FQGNSA. CDR3 length: 14 amino acids. V was trimmed by 7 bases and J by 4 bases, leaving 14 bases between them. CDR3 in amino acids: CASTQTQENQPQHF. The CDR3 DNA sequence: TGTGCCAGCACCCAAACACAGGAGAATCAGCCCCAGCATTTT.

The chain employs TRBV20-1 and TRBJ2-1, with a weak D call TRBD2 (5 bases). This CDR3 spans 14 amino acids. CDR1 and CDR2 (germline): DFQATT, SNEGSKA (reference sequence). Between the trimmed V and J ends, which lost 3 bases and 7 bases, there was a span of 16 bases. Written as DNA, the CDR3 is TGCAGTGCTAGTTTCCCTGGGAGTCTGAATGAGCAGTTCTTC. Translating gives CSASFPGSLNEQFF.

CDR3: CASSRDGTGEQYF. The CDR3 coding sequence is TGTGCCAGCAGCCGGGACGGCACCGGAGAGCAGTACTTC. The chain carries TRBV7-9 and TRBJ2-7; D is tentatively TRBD1 or TRBD2 (5 bases each). There are 13 residues in the CDR3. The V end was cut by 5 bases, the J end by 7 bases, with 15 bases between. Per the germline V gene, CDR1 is SEHNR and CDR2 is FQNEAQ (reference sequence).

CDR3 bases: TGTGCCAGTAGACAAGACAGGGGCACAGATACGCAGTATTTT. Its translation is CASRQDRGTDTQYF. The chain uses TRBV19 and TRBJ2-3; 7 positions match TRBD1. CDR3 length: 14 residues. In germline, CDR1 is LNHDA, CDR2 SQIVND (reference sequence). V gave up 6 bases and J gave up 1 base; unmatched junction bases: 4.

The chain joins TRBV7-2 to TRBJ2-5; 10 bases align to TRBD2. The germline gives CDR1 SGHTA, CDR2 FQGNSA. J lost 4 bases, V lost 5 bases, and 7 bases had no gene match. This CDR3 contains 15 residues. Written as DNA, the CDR3 is TGTGCCAGCAGCGAGTTAGCGGGAGGAGGAGAGACCCAGTACTTC. This sequence encodes CASSELAGGGETQYF.

This sequence joins TRBV4-3 and TRBJ1-4; a weak D match, TRBD1 (5 bases). V lost 0 bases, J lost 7 bases, and 15 bases lay in between. This CDR3 region has 16 residues. Germline V gene lookup returns CDR1 LGHNA and CDR2 YSLEER. The CDR3 nucleotides are TGCGCCAGCAGCCAAGATGCGCAGGGCGGAGGTGAAAAACTGTTTTTT. Protein: CASSQDAQGGGEKLFF.

V usage is TRBV24-1 and J usage is TRBJ1-2, with D unresolved. The length of the CDR3 is 14 residues. Germline V gives CDR1 KGHDR, CDR2 SFDVKD. Trimming cost V 1 base and J 2 bases, with 7 bases left between them. CDR3 in amino acids: CATSDLRLNYGYTF. In DNA, the CDR3 is TGTGCCACCAGTGATTTAAGACTCAACTATGGCTACACCTTC.

The chain's CDR3 is CASSQVRTITDTQYF. In DNA form, the CDR3 reads TGTGCCAGCAGCCAAGTTCGTACTATCACAGATACGCAGTATTTT. This chain connects TRBV4-2 to TRBJ2-3, with D uncertain. The V end was cut by 1 base, the J end by 2 bases, with 10 bases between. There are 15 residues in the CDR3. Germline CDR1 LGHNA, CDR2 YNFKEQ.

J is TRBJ2-5 and V is TRBV27; 10 bases align to TRBD2. Germline CDR1 MNHEY, CDR2 SMNVEV (reference sequence). This CDR3 has 17 amino acids. Trimming took 1 base from V and 2 from J; bases not matched to a gene: 7. Here the CDR3 DNA reads TGTGCCAGCAGTTTATGGGCTAGCGGGAGACAGCAAGAGACCCAGTACTTC. This sequence encodes CASSLWASGRQQETQYF.

The rearrangement links TRBV7-2 to TRBJ2-5; maybe TRBD2 (6 bases). Between the trimmed V and J ends, which lost 2 bases and 3 bases, there was a span of 7 bases. The germline V gene has CDR1 SGHTA and CDR2 FQGNSA. The CDR3 covers 13 residues. CDR3: CASSLTSKETQYF. The CDR3 DNA reads as TGTGCCAGCAGCTTAACTAGCAAAGAGACCCAGTACTTC.

The chain is built from TRBV6-2 or TRBV6-3 and TRBJ1-1; 10 nucleotides match TRBD1. J gave up 4 bases and V 7 bases, and 9 bases lay outside the gene matches. This CDR3 spans 15 amino acids. CDR1 is MNHEY, CDR2 SVGEGT, per germline. The CDR3 spells CASIPTGGLGTEAFF. Written as DNA, the CDR3 is TGTGCCAGCATCCCGACAGGGGGCCTGGGCACTGAAGCTTTCTTT.

The chain couples TRBV6-5 to TRBJ2-7; D is tentatively TRBD1 or TRBD2 (6 bases each). The V and J ends lost 6 bases and 7 bases respectively, with 16 bases between them. There are 13 residues in the CDR3. Germline CDR1 reads MNHEY; CDR2 reads SVGAGI. The CDR3 protein is CASSRGRTGEQYF. The CDR3 region has the DNA TGTGCCAGCAGCCGGGGGCGGACTGGTGAGCAGTACTTC.